The sequence of this T cell receptor beta chain was determined in a study of T cells in Graves' hyperthyroidism and ophthalmopathy. Germline CDR1 and CDR2: SGDLS and YYNGEE. The CDR3 runs to 15 residues. With 4 bases clipped from V and 8 bases from J, the junction kept 9 bases outside the gene matches. RNA transcripts yielded amplified TCR beta CDR3 regions. The study used the HTBI primer set for a first-round RT-PCR of the TCR CDR3. TCRdb processed the multiplex PCR reads anew with MiXCR; each CDR3 protein has one entry. In the table there are more than 600,000 distinct CDR3 sequences, roughly 17% of which are singletons.

The sequence came from a young man with Graves' hyperthyroidism. The sequencing input was blood. The chain uses TRBV9 and TRBJ2-1; 10 bases fit TRBD2. The CDR3 coding sequence is TGTGCCAGCAGCCCTCAAGCGGGAGGGCCCTATGAGCAGTTCTTC. It encodes CASSPQAGGPYEQFF.